Included here is one T cell receptor beta chain sequence, with context. This sample was taken from a study of blood T cell repertoires in COVID-19. Sequencing used immunoSEQ multiplex PCR; TCRdb keeps in-frame clones, though not all of them. The sample lists 60,000 to 75,000 clones, 76% occurring once. The germline V and J ends were trimmed by 7 bases and 7 bases, with 17 bases remaining between them. CDR1 is SNHLY, CDR2 FYNNEI, per germline. CDR3 length equals 14 residues. This rearrangement joins TRBV2 to TRBJ1-5, with a weak D call TRBD1 (5 bases). The sequence was obtained from an elderly woman with acute or convalescent COVID-19. Material for sequencing was peripheral blood. CDR3 residues: CASNGGGAGQPQHF. CDR3 in DNA: TGTGCCAGCAACGGGGGGGGAGCCGGGCAGCCCCAGCATTTT. Full variable domain (outside the CDR3, taken from reference TRBV2 and TRBJ1-5): EPEVTQTPSHQVTQMGQEVILRCVPISNHLYFYWYRQILGQKVEFLVSFYNNEISEKSEIFDDQFSVERPDGSNFTLKIRSTKLEDSAMYFCASNGGGAGQPQHFGDGTRLSIL.